This T cell receptor beta chain was sequenced during a study of regulatory T cells in long-lasting Graves disease. Notes on the study in general: The TCR repertoire of persistent Graves' patients was less diverse than that of newly diagnosed ones.

Specified time point: newly diagnosed GD, antithyroid drugs for less than 3 months. RNA extracted from PBMCs served as the sequencing template. A word on this clonotype: Its antigen is currently unknown.

Arm-PCR with iRepertoire HTBI primers amplified the CDR3 regions for these TCR beta libraries. TCRdb re-called the multiplex PCR reads with MiXCR, one entry per CDR3 protein. The sample has a few hundred thousand distinct CDR3 sequences, over 14% seen once; the top ten hold about 7.6%. The germline V gene encodes CDR1 SGHDT and CDR2 YYEEEE. V lost 4 bases and J lost 9, with 17 bases in between. This CDR3 has 15 amino acids. This sample also appeared in a second study, on T cells in Graves' hyperthyroidism and ophthalmopathy. That study adds: During a first-round RT-PCR of the TCR CDR3, the HTBI primer set was used.

The chain employs TRBV5-6 and TRBJ1-6; D is perhaps TRBD1 (6 bases). This sequence was found in a woman aged 40 to 49 with Graves disease. The sequencing here drew on peripheral blood mononuclear cells (PBMCs), taken at new diagnosis, from a patient treated with antithyroid drugs. Written as DNA, the CDR3 is TGTGCCAGCAGCCGGGGGGGCGCGGTGGGTTCACCCCTCCACTTT. It is translated as CASSRGGAVGSPLHF.